The source of this TCR beta chain is a study of T-cell reconstitution after alpha-beta-depleted transplantation in children. Broader study findings: Day-60 TCRbeta diversity that was high in some patients was derived from surviving recipient T cells and thymic progenitors. A year post-transplant, T-cell counts and diversity derived mostly from newly produced T cells.

At least ten counts were recorded for this clonotype. Its antigen is not known. The ends lost 7 bases at V and 3 bases at J; junction bases unmatched: 3. Per the germline V gene, CDR1 is SQVTM and CDR2 is ANQGSEA. CDR3 size: 13 residues. Unique molecular identifiers were incorporated during preparation of the TCRbeta library. MiXCR was run by TCRdb on the PCR reads, yielding one entry per CDR3 protein. The table includes hundreds of thousands of distinct CDR3 sequences, 10% to 15% detected once. This TCR was recovered from a male patient between 10 and 17 years old who had a stem cell transplant for acute myeloid leukemia, so the T cells may come from the graft donor. The sequencing used PBMCs, mostly from graft donor cells, collected 360 days after TCRalphabeta/CD19-depleted stem cell transplant. This chain connects TRBV29-1 to TRBJ2-1, with 10 bases fitting TRBD2. CDR3 nucleotide sequence: TGCAGCGCTGCTAGCGGGAGCTACAATGAGCAGTTCTTC. Translated, it gives CSAASGSYNEQFF.